Below, 17 T cell receptor beta chains from the same sample are listed, as sequenced in a study of blood T cell repertoires in COVID-19. Profiled with immunoSEQ multiplex PCR; TCRdb holds only in-frame clones, not every one. Of about 69,000 clones in the sample, 85% were seen once. The specimen sequenced was peripheral blood. All receptors come from a man older than 75 with acute or convalescent COVID-19.

This clone has just one count. The CDR3 bases are TGTGCCAGCAGCAAAACTAGCGGCGAGCAGTACTTC. It codes for CASSKTSGEQYF. J is TRBJ2-7 and V is TRBV11-2; TRBD2 matches 8 bases. The CDR3 is 12 residues long. Germline-derived CDR1 and CDR2 are SGHAT and FQNNGV. The V segment lost 5 bases and the J segment 6 bases; nucleotides outside the gene matches: 3.

V is TRBV27 and J is TRBJ2-1, with TRBD1 matching over 8 bases. CDR1 MNHEY and CDR2 SMNVEV come from the germline V gene (reference sequence). V dropped 3 bases and J dropped 10; count of bases not matched to a gene: 8. This CDR3 has 14 residues. CDR3 coding DNA: TGTGCCAGCAGTTTTGACAGGGGTAGAGCCGAGCAGTTCTTC. It is translated as CASSFDRGRAEQFF.

This clone was picked up a small number of times. V is TRBV7-2 and J is TRBJ1-2, with 10 bases lining up with TRBD1. CDR3 length: 15 amino acids. Germline V CDR1 and CDR2: SGHTA, FQGNSA. The ends lost 2 bases at V and 8 bases at J; junction bases unmatched: 8. DNA for the CDR3: TGTGCCAGCAGCTTAATGACAGGGGGCGAGTACGGCTACACCTTC. The encoded protein is CASSLMTGGEYGYTF.

Only one count was recorded for this clone. A junction boundary mismatches the germline segment, possibly from a read error. CDR3 loop: CASSLAGTSGKGIHF. CDR3 DNA sequence: TGTGCCAGCAGCTTGGCCGGGACTAGCGGGAAAGGTATACACTTC. The V and J genes are TRBV5-4 and TRBJ2-7; 13 nucleotides agree with TRBD2. The germline gives CDR1 SGHNT, CDR2 YYREEE (reference sequence). CDR3 length equals 15 residues.

As for this clone: Mismatch with germline at one junction end may stem from a read error. The rearrangement uses TRBV3-1 (or the pseudogene TRBV3-2) and TRBJ1-2; 9 positions match TRBD1. This CDR3 is 14 amino acids long. Looked up from germline, CDR1 is LGHDT and CDR2 is YNNKEL (reference sequence). CDR3 in DNA: TGTGCCAGCACCCAACAGGGGGCAGGATATGGCTACACCTTC. This gives the protein CASTQQGAGYGYTF.

The chain links TRBV5-1 to TRBJ1-2; unclear D gene. Germline CDR1 is SGHRS and CDR2 is YFSETQ. Trimming shortened V by 4 bases and J by 4 bases, and 17 bases separated the two germline ends. CDR3 length: 15 residues. The CDR3 loop is CASSPSLTNFYGYTF. The CDR3, as DNA: TGCGCCAGCAGCCCTTCACTGACAAACTTCTATGGCTACACCTTC.

The chain is built from TRBV5-4 and TRBJ1-1; 10 nucleotides align to TRBD1. With V trimmed by 2 bases and J by 6 bases, 10 bases remained unmatched. CDR1 and CDR2 from the germline V gene are SGHNT and YYREEE (reference sequence). The CDR3 contains 16 residues. The CDR3 here is CASSFPGGQGGAEAFF. The CDR3 DNA follows: TGTGCCAGCAGCTTTCCAGGCGGACAGGGGGGAGCTGAAGCTTTCTTT.

The chain joins TRBV10-2 to TRBJ1-5; no clear D. V was pared by 3 bases and J by 3 bases, with 12 bases between. Germline V lookup: CDR1 WSHSY, CDR2 SAAADI. The CDR3 totals 15 residues. The CDR3 sequence is CASSEANVANQPQHF. The CDR3 DNA is TGCGCCAGCAGTGAAGCAAACGTAGCCAATCAGCCCCAGCATTTT.

This chain connects TRBV23-1 to TRBJ1-2, with a weak D call TRBD1 (6 bases). TRBV23-1 is an ORF for which the function is uncertain. V was clipped by 3 bases and J by 4 bases, with 15 bases between them. The length of the CDR3 is 15 residues. CDR3 region: CASSHLWGHLYGYTF. Written as DNA, the CDR3 is TGCGCCAGCAGTCACCTATGGGGACACCTCTATGGCTACACCTTC.

This clone came up a few times. V is TRBV9 and J is TRBJ2-5; D might be TRBD2 (6 bases). Germline V gene data show CDR1 as SGDLS and CDR2 as YYNGEE. The CDR3 spans 13 residues. Trimming removed 6 bases at V and 2 bases at J, with 11 bases between. The CDR3 DNA follows: TGTGCCAGCACGCGGGGTCGACAAGAGACCCAGTACTTC. This translates into CASTRGRQETQYF.

This clone was observed a few times. J is TRBJ1-1 and V is TRBV6-5, with 7 nucleotides matching TRBD1. There are 15 residues in the CDR3. V trimming: 8 bases; J trimming: 4 bases; junction bases outside the gene matches: 13. The germline V gene has CDR1 MNHEY and CDR2 SVGAGI. CDR3 coding DNA: TGTGCCAGCTCCGACTCGACAGGGCCGGGCACTGAAGCTTTCTTT. This gives the protein CASSDSTGPGTEAFF.

This chain links TRBV19 with TRBJ1-1; weak D call: TRBD1 (6 bases). Germline CDR1 reads LNHDA; CDR2 reads SQIVND (reference sequence). This CDR3 spans 15 amino acids. V gave up 6 bases and J gave up 0 bases, with 14 bases separating them. CDR3 protein: CASRETGRMNTEAFF. CDR3 coding DNA: TGTGCCAGTAGGGAGACAGGCCGCATGAACACTGAAGCTTTCTTT.

J is TRBJ2-7 and V is TRBV7-2, with no clear D. Per germline, CDR1 SGHTA and CDR2 FQGNSA. V was trimmed by 0 bases and J by 0 bases, leaving 15 bases between them. This CDR3 is 17 amino acids long. The chain's CDR3 is CASSLASGRKSSYEQYF. The CDR3 DNA follows: TGTGCCAGCAGCTTAGCCTCCGGCAGGAAGAGCTCCTACGAGCAGTACTTC.

The chain carries TRBV5-5 and TRBJ2-5; no reliable D call. The CDR3 is 13 amino acids. V was clipped by 4 bases and J by 2 bases, with 9 bases between them. Looked up from germline, CDR1 is SGHKS and CDR2 is YYEKEE (reference sequence). CDR3 amino acids: CASSLFQQETQYF. CDR3 coding DNA: TGTGCCAGCAGCCTGTTCCAGCAAGAGACCCAGTACTTC.

The V call is TRBV11-2, the J call TRBJ2-6; unclear D gene. Germline assignment: CDR1 SGHAT and CDR2 FQNNGV. CDR3 size: 17 residues. Between the trimmed V and J ends, which lost 3 bases and 0 bases, there was a span of 12 bases. The CDR3 sequence is CASSLAGRSSGANVLTF. CDR3 coding DNA: TGTGCCAGCAGCTTGGCCGGTAGGAGCTCTGGGGCCAACGTCCTGACTTTC.

This chain links TRBV5-5 with TRBJ2-7; 8 bases are a match to TRBD2. This CDR3 comprises 14 residues. The germline V gene encodes CDR1 SGHKS and CDR2 YYEKEE (reference sequence). V lost 0 bases and J lost 6; bases outside the gene matches: 5. DNA for the CDR3: TGTGCCAGCAGCTTGGTACGGGGGGGTGTCGAGCAGTACTTC. Protein: CASSLVRGGVEQYF.

The chain joins TRBV28 to TRBJ1-4; a weak D match, TRBD1 (6 bases). From germline, CDR1 is MDHEN and CDR2 SYDVKM. There are 12 residues in the CDR3. Between the trimmed V and J ends, which lost 9 bases and 8 bases, there was a span of 13 bases. The DNA of the CDR3 is TGTGCCAGTAGGGGGTTCCAAGAAAAACTGTTTTTT. This encodes CASRGFQEKLFF. Drawing the rest from reference TRBV28 and TRBJ1-4, the complete variable domain is DVKVTQSSRYLVKRTGEKVFLECVQDMDHENMFWYRQDPGLGLRLIYFSYDVKMKEKGDIPEGYSVSREKKERFSLILESASTNQTSMYLCASRGFQEKLFFGSGTQLSVL.